Only a few counts were recorded for the clone carrying this T cell receptor (beta chain). The data derive from a study of blood T cell repertoires in COVID-19. Study information: From T cells, B-cell-depleted T cells, or PBMCs came the material, which was cDNA or gDNA.

This CDR3 region has 14 residues. V shed 0 bases and J shed 6 bases, with 12 bases lying between them. Germline V gives CDR1 MNHEY, CDR2 SVGEGT. The repertoire was sequenced with immunoSEQ multiplex PCR; TCRdb's copy has only in-frame clones and lacks some. The sample carries fewer than 200,000 clones, over 60% recorded once. The chain uses TRBV6-2 or TRBV6-3 and TRBJ2-7; D gene unclear. The receptor was isolated from a woman aged 65 to 85 with acute or convalescent COVID-19. The source material was peripheral blood. CDR3 nucleotide sequence: TGTGCCAGCAGTTACTCGAGAGGTTCGGGCGAGCAGTACTTC. It encodes CASSYSRGSGEQYF.